The 22 T cell receptor beta chains below all came from one sample that was sequenced in a study of response to subunit inactivated influenza vaccine. TCRdb called the RT-PCR reads again in MiXCR, with one record for every CDR3 protein. The sample includes roughly 540,000 distinct CDR3 sequences, approximately 24% of them seen just once. The data were also submitted as part of a second study, on T cells expressing NK-cell markers. That source adds: Synthesis of TCR beta cDNA relied on 5'RACE template switching carrying UMIs.

The sample here was CD4+ T cells sorted from PBMCs, taken 12 days after vaccination. The receptor set was obtained from a man between 45 and 60 years old who received an inactivated influenza vaccine.

The chain uses TRBV20-1 and TRBJ2-3; 8 bases align to TRBD2. CDR1 is DFQATT, CDR2 SNEGSKA, per germline (reference sequence). Losses at the gene ends were 5 bases for V and 5 bases for J; bases not matched to a gene: 9. The CDR3 contains 14 residues. The chain's CDR3 is CSARTSWEEDTQYF. As DNA, the CDR3 is TGCAGTGCTCGGACTAGCTGGGAGGAAGATACGCAGTATTTT.

This clonotype was recorded at least ten times. The chain couples TRBV20-1 to TRBJ1-2; no firm D call. Germline V gene sequence: CDR1 DFQATT, CDR2 SNEGSKA (reference sequence). With 3 bases removed from V and 2 bases from J, the gap between germline ends came to 10 bases. This CDR3 has 13 residues. CDR3 bases: TGCAGTGCTAGGGAGACCGAAAACTATGGCTACACCTTC. This sequence encodes CSARETENYGYTF.

This clonotype was seen many times. The chain carries TRBV20-1 and TRBJ2-7; TRBD1 aligns across 8 bases. The V gene's germline CDR1 is DFQATT and CDR2 SNEGSKA (reference sequence). CDR3 length: 14 residues. V was clipped by 4 bases and J by 5 bases; unmatched bases: 10. Here the CDR3 reads CSAKGQGGAHEQYF. CDR3 sequence (DNA): TGCAGTGCTAAAGGACAGGGCGGGGCCCACGAGCAGTACTTC.

V gene TRBV12-3 or TRBV12-4 combines with J gene TRBJ2-7, with D unclear. Trimming shortened V by 3 bases and J by 3 bases, and 12 bases separated the two germline ends. This CDR3 comprises 14 residues. The CDR3 bases are TGTGCCAGCAGTTTCAGATTCAAGGTCTACGAGCAGTACTTC. Amino acids: CASSFRFKVYEQYF.

The V gene is TRBV4-2, the J gene TRBJ2-1; TRBD2 might be the D (5 bases). The germline V gene encodes CDR1 LGHNA and CDR2 YNFKEQ. CDR3 length: 19 amino acids. Trimming took 0 bases from V and 0 from J, leaving 18 bases between them. The CDR3 region has the DNA TGTGCCAGCAGCCAAGATCTGGTCGACTACCCGAGCTCCTACAATGAGCAGTTCTTC. It is translated as CASSQDLVDYPSSYNEQFF.

This clonotype appeared a few times. The J gene is TRBJ2-1, the V gene TRBV6-1; no clear D gene. The CDR3 runs 14 residues. Trimming pared 8 bases from V and 2 bases from J, leaving 13 bases between. CDR1 and CDR2 from the germline V gene are MNHNS and SASEGT. The chain's CDR3 is CASRVTHAYNEQFF. CDR3 nucleotide sequence: TGTGCCAGCCGCGTAACCCATGCCTACAATGAGCAGTTCTTC.

This chain links TRBV6-5 with TRBJ2-1, with D perhaps matching TRBD1 or TRBD2 (5 bases each). Trimming removed 6 bases at V and 10 bases at J, with 13 bases between. Germline CDR1 is MNHEY and CDR2 is SVGAGI. The CDR3 runs to 12 residues. This CDR3 is CASSRSRGEQFF. In DNA form, the CDR3 reads TGTGCCAGCAGCCGGTCCCGGGGCGAGCAGTTCTTC.

The genes are TRBV29-1 and TRBJ2-5; 7 bases line up with TRBD1. V lost 6 bases to trimming and J lost 4 bases; unmatched junction nucleotides: 8. Germline CDR1 reads SQVTM; CDR2 reads ANQGSEA. The CDR3 is 13 residues long. CDR3 nucleotide sequence: TGCAGCGTGTCAATACGACAGGGAGAGACCCAGTACTTC. Amino acids: CSVSIRQGETQYF.

The sample holds a few counts of this clonotype. The gene calls are TRBV5-1 and TRBJ2-3, with 8 bases identical to TRBD2. V gave up 4 bases and J gave up 5 bases; unmatched junction bases: 12. Germline values: CDR1 SGHRS, CDR2 YFSETQ. The CDR3 sequence is 16 residues long. The CDR3 sequence is CASSPYPGTRVDTQYF. Here the CDR3 DNA reads TGCGCCAGCAGCCCGTACCCCGGGACTAGGGTAGATACGCAGTATTTT.

This clonotype was seen only a few times. This rearrangement joins TRBV18 to TRBJ1-1, with D tentatively TRBD1 (5 bases). Germline-derived CDR1 and CDR2 are KGHSH and LQKENI. This CDR3 has 12 residues. The V end was cut by 5 bases, the J end by 10 bases, with 14 bases between. This CDR3 is CASSANTGTAFF. CDR3 DNA sequence: TGTGCCAGCTCAGCAAACACAGGTACAGCTTTCTTT.

The chain carries TRBV20-1 and TRBJ1-1; D may be TRBD1 (6 bases). The CDR3 length is 14 residues. Germline loops: CDR1 DFQATT, CDR2 SNEGSKA (reference sequence). V was cut by 0 bases and J by 0 bases, with 8 bases left in between. The CDR3 nucleotides read TGCAGTGCTAGAGAAGGACAGATGAACACTGAAGCTTTCTTT. Protein product: CSAREGQMNTEAFF.

This clonotype appeared many times. The rearrangement links TRBV4-3 to TRBJ2-7; D tentatively fits TRBD1 or TRBD2 (5 bases each). V was trimmed by 1 base and J by 2 bases, leaving 21 bases between them. The length of the CDR3 is 18 residues. CDR1 and CDR2 (germline): LGHNA, YSLEER. The CDR3 loop is CASSQVKGAKGRTYEQYF. The CDR3 bases are TGCGCCAGCAGCCAAGTAAAGGGAGCAAAGGGGAGAACCTACGAGCAGTACTTC.

This clonotype was observed a few times. The chain recombines TRBV20-1 with TRBJ1-1, with D possibly being TRBD1 (5 bases). Germline CDR1 is DFQATT and CDR2 is SNEGSKA (reference sequence). V shed 3 bases and J shed 5 bases, with 19 bases lying between them. This CDR3 is built from 15 residues. The CDR3 DNA follows: TGCAGTGCTAGGGGCCTTGGTGGTGAGGGGACTGAAGCTTTCTTT. Amino acids: CSARGLGGEGTEAFF.

This clonotype occurred a few times. The rearrangement joins TRBV28 to TRBJ1-5, with 10 nucleotides matching TRBD1. This CDR3 contains 16 residues. CDR1 MDHEN and CDR2 SYDVKM come from the germline V gene. J gave up 0 bases and V 6 bases, and 5 bases lay outside the gene matches. Here the CDR3 DNA reads TGTGCCAGCAGCCCGACAGGGGGCCCTAGCAATCAGCCCCAGCATTTT. It encodes CASSPTGGPSNQPQHF. Combining the CDR3 with reference TRBV28 and TRBJ1-5 gives the whole variable domain DVKVTQSSRYLVKRTGEKVFLECVQDMDHENMFWYRQDPGLGLRLIYFSYDVKMKEKGDIPEGYSVSREKKERFSLILESASTNQTSMYLCASSPTGGPSNQPQHFGDGTRLSIL.

This clonotype was counted only a few times. This chain connects TRBV4-3 to TRBJ1-1, with D unclear. The V and J ends lost 0 bases and 3 bases respectively, with 11 bases between them. The CDR3 totals 15 residues. CDR1 is LGHNA and CDR2 is YSLEER in the germline V gene. The CDR3 coding sequence is TGCGCCAGCAGCCAAGATCTTAGGAGGGACACTGAAGCTTTCTTT. Translation gives CASSQDLRRDTEAFF.

This CDR3 is CASSFNRGNQPQHF. The CDR3 bases are TGTGCCAGCAGTTTCAATAGGGGCAATCAGCCCCAGCATTTT. This chain uses TRBV12-3 or TRBV12-4 with TRBJ1-5; D is undetermined. The CDR3 has 14 residues. With 3 bases removed from V and 2 bases from J, the gap between germline ends came to 8 bases.

This clonotype was counted ten times or more. This rearrangement joins TRBV15 to TRBJ2-3; 10 bases align to TRBD2. Germline CDR1 and CDR2: LNHNV and YYDKDF (reference sequence). Trimming took 2 bases from V and 4 from J; bases not matched to a gene: 6. The CDR3 has 16 residues. Here the CDR3 DNA reads TGTGCCACCAGCAGAAAGAGCGGGGGGGCGGCAGATACGCAGTATTTT. Translating gives CATSRKSGGAADTQYF. The full variable domain, completed using reference TRBV15 and TRBJ2-3, is DAMVIQNPRYQVTQFGKPVTLSCSQTLNHNVMYWYQQKSSQAPKLLFHYYDKDFNNEADTPDNFQSRRPNTSFCFLDIRSPGLGDTAMYLCATSRKSGGAADTQYFGPGTRLTVL.

This chain connects TRBV28 to TRBJ2-7; a possible D gene is TRBD1 (5 bases). This CDR3 has 12 amino acids. V was clipped by 6 bases and J by 6 bases, with 12 bases between them. CDR1 and CDR2 from the germline V gene are MDHEN and SYDVKM. CDR3 in DNA: TGTGCCAGCAGAATTGTGGGGCGCGAGCAGTACTTC. Protein sequence: CASRIVGREQYF.

This chain joins TRBV28 and TRBJ2-7; D might be TRBD2 (6 bases). Trimming pared 4 bases from V and 5 bases from J, leaving 21 bases between. The CDR3 consists of 16 residues. CDR1 is MDHEN, CDR2 SYDVKM, per germline. CDR3 sequence: CASSSGAAGDLDEQYF. DNA of the CDR3: TGTGCCAGCAGTTCCGGGGCAGCGGGTGACTTAGACGAGCAGTACTTC. The full variable domain, rest sourced from reference TRBV28 and TRBJ2-7, is DVKVTQSSRYLVKRTGEKVFLECVQDMDHENMFWYRQDPGLGLRLIYFSYDVKMKEKGDIPEGYSVSREKKERFSLILESASTNQTSMYLCASSSGAAGDLDEQYFGPGTRLTVT.

This chain links TRBV4-3 with TRBJ2-5; D possibly corresponds to TRBD1 (5 bases). Germline V gene lookup returns CDR1 LGHNA and CDR2 YSLEER. V was trimmed by 0 bases and J by 3 bases, leaving 17 bases between them. This CDR3 comprises 17 residues. The DNA for the CDR3 is TGCGCCAGCAGCCAAGAATGGGCCCTCCCAGGGAAAGAGACCCAGTACTTC. This codes for CASSQEWALPGKETQYF.

J is TRBJ1-1 and V is TRBV20-1, with TRBD1 as a possible D gene (6 bases). Germline values: CDR1 DFQATT, CDR2 SNEGSKA (reference sequence). V gave up 7 bases and J gave up 5 bases, with 20 bases separating them. The CDR3 covers 14 residues. The CDR3 loop is CSGLRDIQSTEAFF. In DNA form, the CDR3 reads TGCAGTGGACTTCGGGACATACAGTCGACTGAAGCTTTCTTT.

The V and J genes are TRBV25-1 and TRBJ2-7, with TRBD1 identical over 10 bases. The ends lost 6 bases at V and 4 bases at J; junction bases unmatched: 3. CDR1 MGHDK and CDR2 SYGVNS come from the germline V gene. This CDR3 has 13 residues. The CDR3 loop reads CASRMGQGYEQYF. Here the CDR3 DNA reads TGTGCCAGCAGAATGGGACAGGGGTACGAGCAGTACTTC.